Below, one T cell receptor beta chain is given with its context. Its antigen is still unknown. The sample comes from a study of cytomegalovirus exposure and HLA in healthy donors. Notes on the study in general: Some highly shared sequence variants likely arose as a pipeline artifact. As a later analysis showed, a missense DCLRE1C variant was linked to trimming of TCR beta V- and J-genes. In a later analysis, parvovirus B19, influenza, CMV and Epstein-Barr virus appeared linked to several top co-occurrence clusters.

The study ran its PCR with 60 Vbeta and 13 Jbeta primers. Using immunoSEQ multiplex PCR, the repertoire was profiled, and TCRdb retains in-frame clones only, with some absent. The repertoire holds 190,000 or so clones, with 75% to 90% as singletons. The V gene lost 6 bases and the J gene lost 2 bases, with 8 bases spanning the gap. In germline, CDR1 is MNHEY, CDR2 SVGAGI. The CDR3 totals 13 residues. The chain recombines TRBV6-5 with TRBJ1-5; D is uncertain. Sequences were obtained from PBMCs. This receptor was taken from a man between 50 and 59 years old in good health and CMV-seronegative. CDR3: CASRSNGNQPQHF. As DNA, the CDR3 is TGTGCCAGCAGGTCTAATGGCAATCAGCCCCAGCATTTT.